Below, 18 T cell receptor beta chains from the same sample are listed, as sequenced in a study of PD-1 blockade in classical Hodgkin lymphoma. Assay used: immunoSEQ multiplex PCR; TCRdb lists only in-frame clones, some missing. The data hold 50,000 or so clones, with around 93% observed a single time. Exposure to brentuximab vedotin varied, and each patient had relapsed following autologous stem cell transplantation. The specimen was peripheral blood mononuclear cells (PBMCs), collected before the second cycle of nivolumab. The receptors here all came from a human donor with classical Hodgkin lymphoma.

The chain carries TRBV10-3 and TRBJ2-7, with a possible D match to TRBD2 (6 bases). Germline CDR1 reads ENHRY; CDR2 reads SYGVKD. V lost 10 bases and J lost 7, with 14 bases in between. This CDR3 contains 11 residues. The CDR3 nucleotides read TGTGCCACCCAAGGGGCGGGGGAGCAGTACTTC. Protein product: CATQGAGEQYF.

The chain combines TRBV15 with TRBJ2-5; D remains ambiguous. In germline, CDR1 is LNHNV, CDR2 YYDKDF (reference sequence). The CDR3 runs 15 residues. With 0 bases removed from V and 5 bases from J, the gap between germline ends came to 13 bases. The CDR3 region has the DNA TGTGCCACCAGCAGAGAGTCCCCAGGTTCGGAGACCCAGTACTTC. Translating gives CATSRESPGSETQYF.

This clone was counted a few times. The CDR3 DNA reads TGTGCCAGCAGTTCACGAAATATTAGGGGGAGCAATCAGCCCCAGCATTTT. Protein: CASSSRNIRGSNQPQHF. V gene TRBV27 combines with J gene TRBJ1-5; weak D call: TRBD1 (6 bases). CDR1 MNHEY and CDR2 SMNVEV come from the germline V gene (reference sequence). The CDR3 spans 17 residues. Trimming removed 4 bases from V and 1 base from J, with 17 bases in between.

V is TRBV18 and J is TRBJ2-7; no reliable D call. The CDR3 covers 18 residues. V lost 1 base to trimming and J lost 4 bases, with 23 bases between them. Germline CDR1 reads KGHSH; CDR2 reads LQKENI. The CDR3 loop is CASSPLDQEYGMAYEQYF. CDR3 DNA sequence: TGTGCCAGCTCACCACTGGATCAGGAGTATGGTATGGCTTACGAGCAGTACTTC.

This clone has just one count. V is TRBV15 and J is TRBJ1-2; TRBD1 is a possible D gene (6 bases). The germline CDR1 and CDR2 sequences are LNHNV and YYDKDF (reference sequence). There are 18 residues in the CDR3. The V end lost 2 bases, the J end lost 7 bases, and 26 bases lay between the germline ends. This CDR3 is CATSRYTGIMASASGYTF. CDR3 sequence (DNA): TGTGCCACCAGCAGATATACAGGGATAATGGCGTCGGCCTCTGGCTACACCTTC.

The V gene is TRBV6-5, the J gene TRBJ2-4; possible D gene TRBD2, 6 bases. CDR1 and CDR2 (germline): MNHEY, SVGAGI. This CDR3 has 13 amino acids. V lost 5 bases, J lost 7 bases, and 12 bases lay in between. The CDR3 is CASSRPGDNIQYF. CDR3 in DNA: TGTGCCAGCAGTCGCCCGGGAGACAACATTCAGTACTTC.

This chain connects TRBV27 to TRBJ1-6, with a weak D call TRBD1 (6 bases). This CDR3 is built from 14 residues. CDR1 is MNHEY, CDR2 SMNVEV, per germline (reference sequence). The V end was cut by 4 bases, the J end by 8 bases, with 12 bases between. CDR3 nucleotides: TGTGCCAGCAGTTCAACAGGGCCAGATTCACCCCTCCACTTT. It codes for CASSSTGPDSPLHF.

This chain joins TRBV5-6 and TRBJ2-5; the D gene is possibly TRBD1 (6 bases). Germline V gene lookup returns CDR1 SGHDT and CDR2 YYEEEE. The CDR3 totals 13 residues. The V and J ends lost 6 bases and 4 bases respectively, with 13 bases between them. The chain's CDR3 is CASTRAGAETQYF. CDR3 nucleotides: TGTGCCAGCACCCGGGCAGGGGCAGAGACCCAGTACTTC. Using reference TRBV5-6 and TRBJ2-5 for the parts outside the CDR3, the full variable domain is DAGVTQSPTHLIKTRGQQVTLRCSPKSGHDTVSWYQQALGQGPQFIFQYYEEEERQRGNFPDRFSGHQFPNYSSELNVNALLLGDSALYLCASTRAGAETQYFGPGTRLLVL.

CDR3 DNA sequence: TGTGCCAGCAGCTTAGTAGGACAGGGACCGAATGGCTACACCTTC. This encodes CASSLVGQGPNGYTF. This chain joins TRBV7-9 and TRBJ1-2; 8 bases map to TRBD1. With V trimmed by 1 base and J by 6 bases, 7 bases remained unmatched. Per the germline V gene, CDR1 is SEHNR and CDR2 is FQNEAQ (reference sequence). The CDR3 is made up of 15 amino acids.

The chain is built from TRBV6-1 and TRBJ1-2; no definite D call. Germline CDR1 MNHNS, CDR2 SASEGT. V was shortened by 3 bases and J by 8 bases, with 16 bases between the two germline ends. The CDR3 is 14 amino acids. CDR3 loop: CASSDGPQPVGYTF. The CDR3, as DNA: TGTGCCAGCAGTGACGGACCTCAACCGGTGGGCTACACCTTC.

The rearrangement links TRBV4-1 to TRBJ1-3; D gene ambiguous. This CDR3 spans 15 amino acids. Germline V gene data show CDR1 as MGHRA and CDR2 as YSYEKL. The ends were cut back, 0 bases at V and 0 bases at J, with 6 bases in the middle. DNA for the CDR3: TGCGCCAGCAGCCAAGAGGCGGACTCTGGAAACACCATATATTTT. As protein: CASSQEADSGNTIYF.

The chain combines TRBV25-1 with TRBJ2-1; D is perhaps TRBD2 (5 bases). The germline V gene encodes CDR1 MGHDK and CDR2 SYGVNS. The CDR3 has 14 residues. Trimming removed 7 bases from V and 7 bases from J, with 17 bases in between. CDR3 coding DNA: TGTGCCAGCAATAGACGGGTGGGCGGGAATGAGCAGTTCTTC. Translating gives CASNRRVGGNEQFF.

The chain combines TRBV19 with TRBJ1-3; D not resolved. The germline V gene has CDR1 LNHDA and CDR2 SQIVND (reference sequence). Trimming stripped 5 bases from V and 1 base from J, with 9 bases between. The CDR3 covers 14 residues. The CDR3 loop is CASSFDYSGNTIYF. CDR3 in DNA: TGTGCCAGTAGTTTCGATTATTCTGGAAACACCATATATTTT.

This chain uses TRBV7-9 with TRBJ1-4; tentatively, D is TRBD1 (6 bases). V lost 7 bases and J 6 bases, leaving 18 bases between the germline ends. This CDR3 has 15 residues. CDR1 SEHNR and CDR2 FQNEAQ come from the germline V gene (reference sequence). This chain's CDR3 is CASNLPGGMDEKLFF. The CDR3 DNA reads TGTGCCAGCAATTTACCGGGGGGCATGGATGAAAAACTGTTTTTT.

This chain connects TRBV2 to TRBJ2-3, with TRBD2 matching 13 bases. CDR1 and CDR2 (germline): SNHLY, FYNNEI. CDR3 length equals 16 residues. Trimming took 5 bases from V and 4 from J; bases not matched to a gene: 6. CDR3 sequence (DNA): TGTGCCAGCAGTCAAACTAGCGGGAGGGCCTCAGATACGCAGTATTTT. Residues: CASSQTSGRASDTQYF.

This chain uses TRBV4-1 with TRBJ1-1; no reliable D call. The CDR3 runs to 14 residues. CDR1 is MGHRA, CDR2 YSYEKL, per germline. Trimming removed 1 base at V and 7 bases at J, with 13 bases between. CDR3 nucleotide sequence: TGCGCCAGCAGCCAAGTCTGGCCGACCCTTGAAGCTTTCTTT. Translated: CASSQVWPTLEAFF.

The V gene is TRBV7-9, the J gene TRBJ1-2, with 8 bases fitting TRBD1. In germline, CDR1 is SEHNR, CDR2 FQNEAQ (reference sequence). V lost 4 bases and J lost 1; bases outside the gene matches: 8. The CDR3 spans 16 residues. DNA for the CDR3: TGTGCCAGCAGCTCCCCCGGACAGGGTAGTAACTATGGCTACACCTTC. Encoded protein: CASSSPGQGSNYGYTF.

This chain's CDR3 is CASSIVGPNTGELFF. CDR3 sequence (DNA): TGTGCCAGTAGTATCGTCGGACCCAACACCGGGGAGCTGTTTTTT. This chain links TRBV19 with TRBJ2-2, with D unresolved. The CDR3 sequence is 15 residues long. The ends were cut back, 3 bases at V and 2 bases at J, with 10 bases in the middle. The germline gives CDR1 LNHDA, CDR2 SQIVND (reference sequence).